This entry lists 14 T cell receptor beta chains sequenced from one sample in a study of tumor and adjacent non-tumor tissue in lung cancer. A modified ARM-PCR protocol with three rounds of nested PCR amplified TCRbeta. A single record per CDR3 protein comes from TCRdb applying MiXCR to the multiplex PCR reads. The data contain about 90,000 distinct CDR3 sequences, under 80% of them seen just once; the ten biggest clones take up about a fifth. The template was RNA from unsorted bulk tissue. Distant lung tissue was collected more than 3 cm away from the tumor edge. The sequenced sample was distant non-tumor lung tissue. Receptor source: a woman between 45 and 65 years old with non-small cell lung cancer.

This chain connects TRBV5-1 to TRBJ2-2; 8 bases are shared with TRBD1. This CDR3 comprises 14 residues. With 8 bases clipped from V and 0 bases from J, the junction kept 3 bases outside the gene matches. Per the germline V gene, CDR1 is SGHRS and CDR2 is YFSETQ. Here the CDR3 reads CARSTGANTGELFF. CDR3 DNA sequence: TGCGCCAGATCGACAGGGGCGAACACCGGGGAGCTGTTTTTT.

In this sample, this clonotype turned up a few times. The chain recombines TRBV20-1 with TRBJ2-3; 12 nucleotides line up with TRBD2. The germline V gene has CDR1 DFQATT and CDR2 SNEGSKA (reference sequence). Trimming took 4 bases from V and 3 from J; bases not matched to a gene: 11. This CDR3 is 17 amino acids long. CDR3 region: CSAKFPSSGRVTDTQYF. The DNA for the CDR3 is TGCAGTGCTAAATTCCCTTCTAGCGGGAGGGTTACAGATACGCAGTATTTT.

A note on this clonotype: The junction differs from germline at one of its ends, possibly a read error. V and J are TRBV11-1 and TRBJ2-3, with D possibly TRBD2 on 6 matching bases. The germline gives CDR1 SGHAT, CDR2 FQDESV (reference sequence). The CDR3 spans 16 residues. In DNA form, the CDR3 reads TGTGCCAGCAGCTCTAGACTAGTGGGGCGCACAGATAGGCAGTATTTT. It yields the protein CASSSRLVGRTDRQYF.

This clonotype was seen many times. The gene calls are TRBV20-1 and TRBJ2-1; 16 bases agree with TRBD2. The ends lost 5 bases at V and 2 bases at J; junction bases unmatched: 3. Germline V CDR1 and CDR2: DFQATT, SNEGSKA (reference sequence). The CDR3 consists of 16 residues. The CDR3 DNA reads as TGCAGTGCTCCGGGACTAGCGGGAGGGCCCTACAATGAGCAGTTCTTC. Protein: CSAPGLAGGPYNEQFF.

For this clonotype: One end of the junction varies from germline; a read error may be responsible. V is TRBV28 and J is TRBJ2-2, with TRBD2 as a possible D gene (6 bases). The CDR3 has 18 amino acids. Germline V gene data show CDR1 as MDHEN and CDR2 as SYDVKM. The CDR3 spells CASSLPHFTGDNAGELLF. Here the CDR3 DNA reads TGTGCCAGCAGTCTACCCCACTTTACGGGAGATAACGCCGGGGAGCTGCTTTTT.

As regards this clonotype: A much larger clone lies a single base off, so this may be a read error. This chain connects TRBV20-1 to TRBJ1-6; D ambiguous. Trimming left V 3 bases short and J 6 bases short, with 12 bases between. This CDR3 contains 14 residues. CDR1 and CDR2 from the germline V gene are DFQATT and SNEGSKA (reference sequence). The CDR3 loop is CSASGIGFNSPLHF. The CDR3 bases are TGCAGTGCTAGCGGGATTGGCTTTAATTCACCCCTCCACTTT.

A remark on this clonotype: One end of the junction does not line up with germline, which may come from a read error. The chain is built from TRBV4-1 and TRBJ2-2; weak D call: TRBD2 (5 bases). This CDR3 has 16 residues. Germline values: CDR1 MGHRA, CDR2 YSYEKL. The CDR3 DNA reads TGCGTCAGCAGCCAAGCCGGGTCGACTACCACCGGGGAGCTGTTTTTT. Its protein product is CVSSQAGSTTTGELFF.

Concerning this clonotype: A read error may be the cause here, since a much bigger clone is one base away. The chain couples TRBV11-2 to TRBJ2-6; 7 positions agree with TRBD1. The CDR3 is made up of 15 amino acids. Germline V gene sequence: CDR1 SGHAT, CDR2 FQNNGV. The ends lost 3 bases at V and 6 bases at J; junction bases unmatched: 5. CDR3 coding DNA: TGTGCCAGCAGCTTGCGACAGGGAACGGCCAACGTCCTGACTTTC. This gives the protein CASSLRQGTANVLTF.

This chain joins TRBV29-1 and TRBJ1-1; D ambiguous. The germline V gene has CDR1 SQVTM and CDR2 ANQGSEA. The CDR3 is 15 residues long. V dropped 7 bases and J dropped 1 base, with 19 bases sitting between them. CDR3 bases: TGCAGCGGCATGACTGTCGGGCAGGCGAACACTGAAGCTTTCTTT. This translates into CSGMTVGQANTEAFF.

Concerning this clonotype itself: It may be a read error: a sequence one base away is much more abundant. The rearrangement links TRBV28 to TRBJ2-3, with a tentative D call TRBD1 (5 bases). Germline CDR1 and CDR2: MDHEN and SYDVKM. This CDR3 comprises 14 residues. V lost 5 bases to trimming and J lost 4 bases, with 13 bases between them. This chain's CDR3 is CASSRTQVPDTQYF. The CDR3 DNA reads TGTGCCAGCAGTCGCACACAGGTGCCAGATACGCAGTATTTT.

The chain couples TRBV4-1 to TRBJ2-1, with TRBD2 matching 8 bases. The germline gives CDR1 MGHRA, CDR2 YSYEKL. V trimming: 10 bases; J trimming: 9 bases; junction bases outside the gene matches: 17. The CDR3 has 15 residues. This chain's CDR3 is CATNPGGSGITEQFF. The CDR3 DNA reads TGCGCCACCAATCCGGGTGGTAGCGGGATCACTGAGCAGTTCTTC.

Points on this clonotype: At one of its ends the junction is not consistent with the germline gene, which may arise from a read error. V and J are TRBV20-1 and TRBJ2-5, with 10 bases lining up with TRBD2. Germline CDR1 DFQATT, CDR2 SNEGSKA (reference sequence). The CDR3 extends over 15 amino acids. The CDR3 bases are TGTAGTGCTCCCTGGACTAGCGGCCGCGGAGGGACCCAGTACTTC. Protein: CSAPWTSGRGGTQYF.

This clonotype was recorded once. This clone may be a read error of a much larger clone one base away. V gene TRBV28 combines with J gene TRBJ2-2; 7 bases fit TRBD1. J was trimmed by 4 bases and V by 10 bases; bases with no gene match: 9. CDR1 is MDHEN and CDR2 is SYDVKM in the germline V gene. This CDR3 region has 14 residues. The CDR3 sequence: CANKRQGPTGELFF. CDR3 bases: TGTGCCAATAAGCGACAGGGACCCACCGGGGAGCTGTTTTTT. The full variable domain, completed using reference TRBV28 and TRBJ2-2, is DVKVTQSSRYLVKRTGEKVFLECVQDMDHENMFWYRQDPGLGLRLIYFSYDVKMKEKGDIPEGYSVSREKKERFSLILESASTNQTSMYLCANKRQGPTGELFFGEGSRLTVL.

As regards this clonotype: One junction end disagrees with the germline gene, perhaps due to a read error. The J gene is TRBJ2-2, the V gene TRBV6-5, with D unclear. The CDR3 loop spans 16 amino acids. Germline loops: CDR1 MNHEY, CDR2 SVGAGI. DNA for the CDR3: TGTGCCAGCAGTACCCATAGGATCGCGAACACAGGGGAGCTGTTTTTT. Amino acid sequence: CASSTHRIANTGELFF.